The entry below describes one T cell receptor beta chain. This clonotype occurred a few times. The specificity of this receptor is unknown. The record has no base qualities; no much larger clone is one base away. V was cut back by 4 bases and J by 4 bases, leaving a gap of 16 bases between them. From cysteine to phenylalanine, the CDR3 is 15 amino acids long. The kept DNA is CDR3 alone, 45 bases in frame from the first base. Instrument on record: Illumina HiSeq 1500. The public reads were run again by TCRdb, first through fastp at Q25 and then through MiXCR, and only productive beta chains were kept. Every entry covers one CDR3 protein and lists the most common genes and DNA from its rows. Within this sample are about 130,000 distinct CDR3 sequences, with approximately 24% of them counted one time only. Of the sample, approximately 35% is held by the ten largest clones. The data were taken from a study of T cell repertoires in cytomegalovirus infection (dated by TCRdb to about 2019). For context, the study as a whole: Because public TCR beta signatures pointed to carriage of CMV infection together with the matching HLA type, the HLA type of each donor mattered for the analysis.

Overall study results and their limits: The ex vivo response was dominated by HLA-C-restricted CMV-specific TCR beta clonotypes, which also provided the single most frequent clonotype in two of eight donors. Cumulative frequency of public TCR beta family members discriminated carriers of CMV infection plus the relevant HLA type in this cohort and an independent roughly 340-donor cohort.

Recombination joined TRBV12-3 or TRBV12-4 with TRBJ1-2; TRBD1 might be the D gene, on 5 matching bases. This TCR derives from a human donor in good health (CMV status not recorded). Some clones in this sample may be carry-over from other donors' samples. Sequencing was carried out using PBMCs, sequenced either directly or after in vitro stimulation (not recorded which). The nucleotides are TGTGCCAGCAGTTCGGCCCAGGGCTACAGCTATGGCTACACCTTC. Translation gives CASSSAQGYSYGYTF.